The rows below give T cell receptor beta chains drawn from one sample of a study of T cell changes during pregnancy in multiple sclerosis. Data came from immunoSEQ multiplex PCR; TCRdb stores just in-frame clones and leaves some out. Of around 100,000 clones in the sample, about 89% were seen once. The input for sequencing was peripheral blood, taken after pregnancy. Every receptor here comes from a female donor with multiple sclerosis, enrolled in a pregnancy study. Both conserved end residues are part of each CDR3. D genes are given only for firm matches. Some rows have no size entry. The others give once, few or many, or a class for an expanded clone.

v_call	j_call	d_call	clone_size	cdr3_aa	cdr3_nt
TRBV7-9	TRBJ1-3	.	once	CASSSRGVSNTIYF	TGTGCCAGCAGCTCACGGGGTGTTTCGAACACCATATATTTT
TRBV5-6	TRBJ2-7	TRBD1	once	CASSRTGFEQYF	TGTGCCAGCAGCAGGACAGGGTTCGAGCAGTACTTC
TRBV2	TRBJ1-1	TRBD1	once	CAKKKGQGGVNTEAFF	TGTGCCAAAAAAAAGGGACAGGGTGGTGTGAACACTGAAGCTTTCTTT
TRBV7-2	TRBJ2-1	.	.	CASRGTQYNEQFF	TGTGCCAGCAGAGGGACACAATACAATGAGCAGTTCTTC
TRBV27	TRBJ2-1	TRBD1	few	CASRSGTGFNEQFF	TGTGCCAGTAGATCCGGGACAGGGTTCAATGAGCAGTTCTTC
TRBV13	TRBJ1-1	.	.	CASTNSQGIPEAFF	TGTGCCAGCACAAACTCCCAGGGTATTCCTGAAGCTTTCTTT
TRBV5-1	TRBJ2-1	TRBD2	.	CASSLVAGGGSYNEQFF	TGCGCCAGCAGCTTGGTGGCGGGGGGTGGCTCCTACAATGAGCAGTTCTTC
TRBV2	TRBJ2-7	.	.	CASSVEDMETVKLEQYF	TGTGCCAGCAGTGTCGAAGACATGGAGACAGTGAAACTCGAGCAGTACTTC
TRBV5-4	TRBJ2-1	TRBD1	.	CASSPSTGANNEQFF	TGTGCCAGCAGCCCGTCGACAGGGGCGAACAATGAGCAGTTCTTC
TRBV27	TRBJ1-1	TRBD1	.	CASTLGTGAPFAEAFF	TGTGCCAGCACCCTCGGGACAGGGGCACCCTTCGCTGAAGCTTTCTTT